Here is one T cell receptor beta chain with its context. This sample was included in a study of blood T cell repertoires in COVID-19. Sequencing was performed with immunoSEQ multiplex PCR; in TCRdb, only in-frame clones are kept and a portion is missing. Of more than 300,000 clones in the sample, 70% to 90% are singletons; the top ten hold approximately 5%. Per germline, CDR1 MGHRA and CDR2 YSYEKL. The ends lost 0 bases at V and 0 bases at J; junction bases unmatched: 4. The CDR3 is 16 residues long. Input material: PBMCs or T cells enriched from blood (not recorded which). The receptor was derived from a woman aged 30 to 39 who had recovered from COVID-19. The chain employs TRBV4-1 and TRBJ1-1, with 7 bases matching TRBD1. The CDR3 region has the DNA TGCGCCAGCAGCCAAGAAGGAGGGGGCTTGAACACTGAAGCTTTCTTT. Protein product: CASSQEGGGLNTEAFF.